The 11 T cell receptor beta chains presented below share a single source sample, sequenced in a study of blood T cell repertoires in COVID-19 (TCRdb year 2020). The library was made by the immunoSEQ multiplex PCR assay. In TCRdb, the immuneACCESS table is reduced to in-frame sequences with V and J assigned. These tables do not hold every clone; where another copy was compared, an unresolved V gene accounts for under half, and the others remain unexplained. This sample comprises about 120,000 clones, about 80% of them detected only once. Over 7.5% of the sample lies in the top ten. The sequenced sample consisted of peripheral blood. The origin of the receptors is a middle-aged woman with acute or convalescent COVID-19.

The chain has TRBV3-1 (or the pseudogene TRBV3-2) and TRBJ1-2, with D hard to call. V was shortened by 0 bases and J by 7 bases, with 6 bases between the two germline ends. This CDR3 comprises 12 residues. The germline V gene has CDR1 LGHDT and CDR2 YNNKEL (reference sequence). CDR3 DNA sequence: TGTGCCAGCAGCCAAGATCACGGTGGCTACACCTTC. Protein: CASSQDHGGYTF.

V gene TRBV14 combines with J gene TRBJ1-2; D unclear. Trimming took 0 bases from V and 3 from J, leaving 8 bases between them. The CDR3 runs to 14 residues. Germline assignment: CDR1 SGHDN and CDR2 FVKESK. CDR3 region: CASSQDASYYGYTF. CDR3 bases: TGTGCCAGCAGCCAAGATGCGTCATACTATGGCTACACCTTC.

This clone was seen more than once but under ten times. The chain uses TRBV5-6 and TRBJ2-7, with a possible D match to TRBD1 (5 bases). Germline CDR1 SGHDT, CDR2 YYEEEE. The V and J ends lost 3 bases and 4 bases respectively, with 8 bases between them. The CDR3 totals 12 residues. The CDR3 DNA reads as TGTGCCAGCAGCTCCAGGGTATACGAGCAGTACTTC. Its translation: CASSSRVYEQYF.

Regarding this clone: The same CDR3 also results from other DNA sequences found in this sample. The V and J genes are TRBV6-2 or TRBV6-3 and TRBJ1-5; TRBD1 aligns across 8 bases. The CDR3 covers 14 residues. The J segment lost 2 bases and the V segment lost 5 bases, leaving 2 bases of the junction unmatched. Germline CDR1 and CDR2: MNHEY and SVGEGT. CDR3 residues: CASSQQGGNQPQHF. The CDR3 DNA is TGTGCCAGCAGTCAACAGGGGGGCAATCAGCCCCAGCATTTT.

J is TRBJ1-1 and V is TRBV7-8; D not resolved. Germline CDR1 SGHVS, CDR2 FQNEAQ. This CDR3 region has 17 residues. V was shortened by 0 bases and J by 0 bases, with 14 bases between the two germline ends. The CDR3 DNA reads as TGTGCCAGCAGCTTAGCTTCAGCAGGAGGCGTGAACACTGAAGCTTTCTTT. This gives the protein CASSLASAGGVNTEAFF.

The chain couples TRBV5-1 to TRBJ1-2, with TRBD1 matching over 8 bases. The junction had 11 bases not matched to a gene; V was cut back by 4 bases and J by 6 bases. The germline gives CDR1 SGHRS, CDR2 YFSETQ. CDR3 length: 15 amino acids. Here the CDR3 DNA reads TGCGCCAGCAGCCAACCACCAGGGGGCGCAAATGGCTACACCTTC. It is translated as CASSQPPGGANGYTF.

This clone has only one observation. The chain uses TRBV7-9 and TRBJ1-2; 8 bases match TRBD1. The CDR3 extends over 15 amino acids. V shed 5 bases, J shed 0 bases, and the junction held 5 bases outside the gene matches. CDR1 and CDR2 (germline): SEHNR, FQNEAQ (reference sequence). DNA of the CDR3: TGTGCCAGCAGCGTCGGACAGGGCCCTAACTATGGCTACACCTTC. This encodes CASSVGQGPNYGYTF.

The chain employs TRBV2 and TRBJ2-3; 8 nucleotides align to TRBD2. Germline lookup yields CDR1 SNHLY and CDR2 FYNNEI. The V segment lost 6 bases and the J segment 1 base; nucleotides outside the gene matches: 6. The CDR3 is made up of 15 amino acids. CDR3 sequence (DNA): TGTGCCAGCAGGTCAACTAGCGGCCGCACAGATACGCAGTATTTT. Protein: CASRSTSGRTDTQYF.

The rearrangement uses TRBV30 and TRBJ2-3, with D tentatively TRBD2 (6 bases). V shed 2 bases and J shed 0 bases, with 12 bases lying between them. In germline, CDR1 is GTSNPN, CDR2 SVGIG (reference sequence). The CDR3 is made up of 15 amino acids. Here the CDR3 reads CAWSFLARSTDTQYF. DNA of the CDR3: TGTGCCTGGAGTTTTCTAGCGAGAAGCACAGATACGCAGTATTTT. Full variable domain (rest looked up from reference TRBV30 and TRBJ2-3): SQTIHQWPATLVQPVGSPLSLECTVEGTSNPNLYWYRQAAGRGLQLLFYSVGIGQISSEVPQNLSASRPQDRQFILSSKKLLLSDSGFYLCAWSFLARSTDTQYFGPGTRLTVL.

The chain joins TRBV10-3 to TRBJ2-7, with D hard to call. Germline lookup yields CDR1 ENHRY and CDR2 SYGVKD. V was trimmed by 5 bases and J by 6 bases, leaving 11 bases between them. This CDR3 has 12 residues. CDR3 DNA sequence: TGTGCCATCAGTCCAAACCAAGCCGAGCAGTACTTC. The encoded protein is CAISPNQAEQYF.

This clone occurred a few times. The chain recombines TRBV7-9 with TRBJ2-7; D remains ambiguous. The CDR3 sequence is 15 residues long. Germline CDR1 reads SEHNR; CDR2 reads FQNEAQ (reference sequence). Trimming stripped 0 bases from V and 0 bases from J, with 9 bases between. DNA of the CDR3: TGTGCCAGCAGCTTAGCTGGCCTTGTCTCCTACGAGCAGTACTTC. This sequence encodes CASSLAGLVSYEQYF.